This T cell receptor (beta chain) comes out of a study of shared clonotypes between healthy human individuals. Study context: Every donor yielded three CD4 naive, three CD4 memory, two CD8 naive and one CD8 memory plate.

The test was conducted at deep level. TCRdb's copy holds only in-frame clones and misses some; the assay was immunoSEQ multiplex PCR. The sample holds approximately 530,000 clones, about 96% seen once. Of note for this clone: Its antigen is unknown.

Study-wide points: Generation probabilities were higher for clonotypes shared across all four sorted-subset donors than for unshared ones.

V trimming: 6 bases; J trimming: 2 bases; junction bases outside the gene matches: 4. There are 14 residues in the CDR3. Germline V CDR1 and CDR2: ENHRY, SYGVKD. Specimen: naive CD4+ T cells sorted from blood. Subset meaning: CD45RA+ positively selected. This chain uses TRBV10-3 with TRBJ2-3, with 8 bases identical to TRBD2. The TCR sequence derives from a woman in her thirties in good health. The DNA for the CDR3 is TGTGCCATCAGGACTAGCGTTCTCACAGATACGCAGTATTTT. Encoded protein: CAIRTSVLTDTQYF.